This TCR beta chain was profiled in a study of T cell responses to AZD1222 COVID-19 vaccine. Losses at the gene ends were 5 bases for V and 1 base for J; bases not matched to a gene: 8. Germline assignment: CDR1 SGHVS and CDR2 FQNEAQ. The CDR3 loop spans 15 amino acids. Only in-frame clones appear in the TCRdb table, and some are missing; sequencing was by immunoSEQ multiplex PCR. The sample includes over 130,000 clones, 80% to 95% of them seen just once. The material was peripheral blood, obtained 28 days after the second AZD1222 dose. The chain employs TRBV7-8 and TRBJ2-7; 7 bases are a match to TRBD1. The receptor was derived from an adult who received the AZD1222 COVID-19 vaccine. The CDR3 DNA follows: TGTGCCAGCAGCCGCGACAGGGACATTTCCTACGAGCAGTACTTC. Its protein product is CASSRDRDISYEQYF.